This passage covers 12 T cell receptor beta chains from one sample sequenced in a study of blood T cell repertoires in COVID-19 (dated by TCRdb to the early 2020s). Libraries came from the immunoSEQ multiplex PCR assay. Entries here come from immuneACCESS through TCRdb and include only in-frame sequences with V and J called. Some clones fail to appear in such tables; in the studies checked, an unresolved V gene covers under half of the shortfall, and the cause of the remainder is unknown. Present in this sample are about 160,000 clones, 82% of which were seen just once. The ten largest clones take up over 9.5% of the sample. Sequenced input: peripheral blood. These receptors were collected from an elderly woman with active or convalescent COVID-19.

The CDR3 sequence is CASSPPGTRKQFF. For the CDR3, the DNA is TGTGCCAGCAGCCCTCCCGGGACTAGGAAGCAGTTCTTC. The chain joins TRBV7-6 to TRBJ2-1, with 8 bases fitting TRBD2. Germline V CDR1 and CDR2: SGHVS, FNYEAQ. This CDR3 has 13 amino acids. With 5 bases clipped from V and 11 bases from J, the junction kept 8 bases outside the gene matches.

Only one count was recorded for this clone. The chain recombines TRBV28 with TRBJ2-7; maybe TRBD2 (5 bases). V gave up 8 bases and J gave up 4 bases, with 9 bases separating them. Germline V gene lookup returns CDR1 MDHEN and CDR2 SYDVKM. This CDR3 has 11 residues. The CDR3 sequence: CASGEWYEQYF. The DNA of the CDR3 is TGTGCCAGCGGGGAGTGGTACGAGCAGTACTTC.

CDR3 residues: CASSYSSSGRANEQFF. The CDR3 nucleotides read TGTGCCAGCAGTTACTCCTCTAGCGGGAGGGCCAATGAGCAGTTCTTC. The chain has TRBV6-6 and TRBJ2-1; 12 bases line up with TRBD2. V lost 0 bases to trimming and J lost 6 bases; unmatched junction nucleotides: 3. This CDR3 contains 16 residues. CDR1 is MNHNY, CDR2 SVGAGI, per germline (reference sequence).

This sequence joins TRBV9 and TRBJ1-2, with D uncertain. Germline V gene data show CDR1 as SGDLS and CDR2 as YYNGEE. Trimming stripped 0 bases from V and 0 bases from J, with 18 bases between. This CDR3 is 18 amino acids long. The CDR3 here is CASSVEPVAPSANYGYTF. The CDR3 DNA is TGTGCCAGCAGCGTAGAGCCAGTAGCCCCCTCTGCTAACTATGGCTACACCTTC.

V and J are TRBV6-6 and TRBJ2-3; D uncertain. Trimming left V 6 bases short and J 2 bases short, with 3 bases between. The CDR3 consists of 11 residues. Germline V gene sequence: CDR1 MNHNY, CDR2 SVGAGI (reference sequence). CDR3 in amino acids: CASSLTDTQYF. The CDR3 nucleotides are TGTGCCAGCAGCCTCACAGATACGCAGTATTTT.

V gene TRBV18 combines with J gene TRBJ1-1; D not resolved. V lost 4 bases to trimming and J lost 5 bases, with 11 bases between them. Germline V CDR1 and CDR2: KGHSH, LQKENI. The CDR3 runs to 13 residues. CDR3 residues: CASSRYEYTEAFF. Written as DNA, the CDR3 is TGTGCCAGCTCACGGTATGAGTATACTGAAGCTTTCTTT. Filled out from reference TRBV18 and TRBJ1-1, the complete variable domain reads NAGVMQNPRHLVRRRGQEARLRCSPMKGHSHVYWYRQLPEEGLKFMVYLQKENIIDESGMPKERFSAEFPKEGPSILRIQQVVRGDSAAYFCASSRYEYTEAFFGQGTRLTVV.

V usage is TRBV4-2 and J usage is TRBJ2-1; 12 bases line up with TRBD2. The germline V gene has CDR1 LGHNA and CDR2 YNFKEQ. The CDR3 spans 19 residues. V lost 0 bases to trimming and J lost 1 base; unmatched junction nucleotides: 7. CDR3 in amino acids: CASSQDRTSGIGSYNEQFF. The CDR3 coding sequence is TGTGCCAGCAGCCAAGATAGGACTAGCGGGATAGGGTCCTACAATGAGCAGTTCTTC.

This chain uses TRBV9 with TRBJ2-1; 8 bases match TRBD2. The ends lost 4 bases at V and 9 bases at J; junction bases unmatched: 9. The CDR3 runs 14 residues. Germline CDR1 is SGDLS and CDR2 is YYNGEE. In nucleotides, the CDR3 is TGTGCCAGCAGCATCGACCCTAGCGGGCCTGAGCAGTTCTTC. Translating it yields CASSIDPSGPEQFF.

V gene TRBV9 combines with J gene TRBJ1-2; D is unresolved. The CDR3 runs 13 residues. From germline, CDR1 is SGDLS and CDR2 YYNGEE. V lost 2 bases, J lost 6 bases, and 11 bases lay in between. The CDR3: CASSVTPRDGYTF. The DNA for the CDR3 is TGTGCCAGCAGCGTCACCCCTAGAGATGGCTACACCTTC.

The V call is TRBV2, the J call TRBJ2-7; maybe TRBD2 (5 bases). V lost 5 bases and J lost 6, with 14 bases in between. The CDR3 has 13 residues. Germline assignment: CDR1 SNHLY and CDR2 FYNNEI. CDR3: CASSYTAAGEQYF. CDR3 DNA: TGTGCCAGCAGTTACACGGCTGCGGGCGAGCAGTACTTC.

The CDR3, as DNA: TGTGCCAGCAGTCCCCGGGACAGAGATTTTTCACCCCTCCACTTT. Amino acid sequence: CASSPRDRDFSPLHF. V is TRBV5-4 and J is TRBJ1-6; 7 bases are shared with TRBD1. J gave up 9 bases and V 5 bases, and 11 bases lay outside the gene matches. CDR3 length: 15 residues. In germline, CDR1 is SGHNT, CDR2 YYREEE (reference sequence).

V is TRBV29-1 and J is TRBJ2-3, with D tentatively TRBD2 (5 bases). The germline V gene has CDR1 SQVTM and CDR2 ANQGSEA. This CDR3 comprises 12 residues. V shed 8 bases and J shed 3 bases, with 12 bases lying between them. The CDR3 is CSSKTGTDTQYF. DNA of the CDR3: TGCAGCTCAAAAACGGGGACAGATACGCAGTATTTT.